The clone carrying this T cell receptor beta chain was counted ten times or more. The data derive from a study of read filtering for tumor transcriptome and immune sequencing. From 350 to 500 ng of RNA, a library with molecular barcoded alpha/delta and beta/gamma adaptors was made. A single record per CDR3 protein comes from TCRdb applying MiXCR to the reads. The table includes some 15,000 distinct CDR3 sequences, about 20% detected once. The source material was a population of CD138-negative cells sorted from bone marrow. The receptor was isolated from a donor aged 40 or older with multiple myeloma.

CDR3 protein: CASSQMGGEGEQYF. CDR3 DNA: TGTGCCAGCAGCCAGATGGGCGGTGAGGGCGAGCAGTACTTC. The rearrangement joins TRBV3-1 to TRBJ2-7, with D maybe TRBD2 (5 bases). This CDR3 is built from 14 residues. Germline CDR1 is LGHDT and CDR2 is YNNKEL (reference sequence). The V gene lost 3 bases and the J gene lost 6 bases, with 15 bases spanning the gap.